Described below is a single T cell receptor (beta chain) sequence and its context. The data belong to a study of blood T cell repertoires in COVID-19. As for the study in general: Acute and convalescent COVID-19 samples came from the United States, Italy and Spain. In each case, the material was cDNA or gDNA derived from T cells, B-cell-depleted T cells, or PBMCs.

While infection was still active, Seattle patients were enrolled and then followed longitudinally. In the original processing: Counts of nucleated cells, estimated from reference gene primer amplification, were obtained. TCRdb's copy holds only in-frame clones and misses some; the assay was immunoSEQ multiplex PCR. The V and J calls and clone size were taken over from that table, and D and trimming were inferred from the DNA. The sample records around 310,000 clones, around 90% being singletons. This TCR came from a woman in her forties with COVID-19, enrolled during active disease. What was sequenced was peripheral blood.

The CDR3 coding sequence is TGCGCCAGCAGCCAAGGCCACCGACAGGGTCCAGATACGCAGTATTTT. As protein: CASSQGHRQGPDTQYF. The chain is built from TRBV4-3 and TRBJ2-3; 7 nucleotides line up with TRBD1. Looked up from germline, CDR1 is LGHNA and CDR2 is YSLEER. The CDR3 loop spans 16 amino acids. V lost 1 base to trimming and J lost 4 bases; unmatched junction nucleotides: 8.